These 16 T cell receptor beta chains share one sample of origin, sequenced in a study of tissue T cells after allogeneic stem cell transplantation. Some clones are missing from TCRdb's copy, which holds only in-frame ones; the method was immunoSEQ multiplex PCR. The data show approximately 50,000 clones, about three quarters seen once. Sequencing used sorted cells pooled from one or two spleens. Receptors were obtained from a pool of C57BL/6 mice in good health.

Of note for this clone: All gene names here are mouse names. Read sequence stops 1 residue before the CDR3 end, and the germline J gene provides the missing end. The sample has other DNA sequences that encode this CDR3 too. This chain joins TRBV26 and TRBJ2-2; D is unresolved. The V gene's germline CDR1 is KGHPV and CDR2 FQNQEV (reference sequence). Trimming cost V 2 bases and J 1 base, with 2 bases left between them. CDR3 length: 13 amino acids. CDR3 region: CASSLGNTGQLYF. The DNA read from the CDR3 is TGTGCCAGCAGTCTGGGAAACACCGGGCAGCTCTAC.

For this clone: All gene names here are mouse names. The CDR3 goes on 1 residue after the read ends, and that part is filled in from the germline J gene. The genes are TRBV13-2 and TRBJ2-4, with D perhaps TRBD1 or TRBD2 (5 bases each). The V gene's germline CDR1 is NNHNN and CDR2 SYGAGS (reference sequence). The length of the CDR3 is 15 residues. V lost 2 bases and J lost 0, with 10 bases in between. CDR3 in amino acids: CASGEGVLSQNTLYF. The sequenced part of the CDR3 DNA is TGTGCCAGCGGTGAGGGGGTCCTTAGTCAAAACACCTTGTAC.

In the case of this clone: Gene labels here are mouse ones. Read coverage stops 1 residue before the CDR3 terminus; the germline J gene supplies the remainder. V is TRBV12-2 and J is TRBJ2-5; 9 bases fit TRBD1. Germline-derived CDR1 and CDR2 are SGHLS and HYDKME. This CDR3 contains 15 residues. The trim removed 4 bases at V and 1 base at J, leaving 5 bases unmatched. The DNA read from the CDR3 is TGTGCCAGCTCGCCGGGACAGGGCTACCAAGACACCCAGTAC. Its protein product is CASSPGQGYQDTQY. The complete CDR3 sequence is CASSPGQGYQDTQYF.

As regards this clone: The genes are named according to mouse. The CDR3: CASPLPNSDYTF. The part of the CDR3 DNA that was read is TGTGCCAGCCCTCTGCCAAACTCCGACTACACC. The V and J genes are TRBV13-2 and TRBJ1-2; D call uncertain. Read sequence stops 1 residue before the CDR3 end, and the germline J gene provides the missing end. Germline CDR1 NNHNN, CDR2 SYGAGS (reference sequence). The V end lost 7 bases, the J end lost 0 bases, and 7 bases lay between the germline ends. This CDR3 is 12 amino acids long.

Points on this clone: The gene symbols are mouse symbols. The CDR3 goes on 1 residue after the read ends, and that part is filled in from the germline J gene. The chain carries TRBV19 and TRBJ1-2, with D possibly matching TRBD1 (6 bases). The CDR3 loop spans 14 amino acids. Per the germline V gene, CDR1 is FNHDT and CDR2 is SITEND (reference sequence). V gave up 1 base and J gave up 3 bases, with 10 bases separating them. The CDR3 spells CASSIRRGDSDYTF. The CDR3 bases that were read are TGTGCCAGCAGTATACGCAGGGGAGACTCCGACTACACC.

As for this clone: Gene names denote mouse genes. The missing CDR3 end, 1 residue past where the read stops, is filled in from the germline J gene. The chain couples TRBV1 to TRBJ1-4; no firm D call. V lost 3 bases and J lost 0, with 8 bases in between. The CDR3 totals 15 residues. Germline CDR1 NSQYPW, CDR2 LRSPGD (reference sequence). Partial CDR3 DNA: TGCACCTGCAGTGCGACGACAATTTCCAACGAAAGATTATTT. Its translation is CTCSATTISNERLF. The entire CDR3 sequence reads CTCSATTISNERLFF.

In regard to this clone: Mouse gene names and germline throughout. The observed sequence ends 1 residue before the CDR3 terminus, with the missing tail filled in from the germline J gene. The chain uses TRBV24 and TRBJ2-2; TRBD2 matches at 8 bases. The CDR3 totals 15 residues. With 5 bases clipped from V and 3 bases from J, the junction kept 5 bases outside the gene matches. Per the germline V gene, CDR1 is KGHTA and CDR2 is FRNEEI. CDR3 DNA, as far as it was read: TGTGCCAGCAGTAGGGGGGGCTTTCACACCGGGCAGCTCTAC. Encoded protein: CASSRGGFHTGQLY. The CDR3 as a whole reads CASSRGGFHTGQLYF.

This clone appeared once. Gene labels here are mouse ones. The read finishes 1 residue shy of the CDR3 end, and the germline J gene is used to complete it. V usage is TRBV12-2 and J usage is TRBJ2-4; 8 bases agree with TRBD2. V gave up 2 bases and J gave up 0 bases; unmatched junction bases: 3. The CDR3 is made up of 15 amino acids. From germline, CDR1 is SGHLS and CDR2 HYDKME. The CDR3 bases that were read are TGTGCCAGCTCTCCCTGGGGGGCTAGTCAAAACACCTTGTAC. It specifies CASSPWGASQNTLY. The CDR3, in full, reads CASSPWGASQNTLYF.

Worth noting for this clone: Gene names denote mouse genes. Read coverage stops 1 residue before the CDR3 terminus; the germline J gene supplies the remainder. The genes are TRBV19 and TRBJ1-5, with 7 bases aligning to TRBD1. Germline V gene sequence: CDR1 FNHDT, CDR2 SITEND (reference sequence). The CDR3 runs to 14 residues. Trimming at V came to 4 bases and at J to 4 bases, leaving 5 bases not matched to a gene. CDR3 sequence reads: CASSPQGRNQAPLF. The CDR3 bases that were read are TGTGCCAGCAGTCCACAGGGGAGGAACCAGGCTCCGCTT.

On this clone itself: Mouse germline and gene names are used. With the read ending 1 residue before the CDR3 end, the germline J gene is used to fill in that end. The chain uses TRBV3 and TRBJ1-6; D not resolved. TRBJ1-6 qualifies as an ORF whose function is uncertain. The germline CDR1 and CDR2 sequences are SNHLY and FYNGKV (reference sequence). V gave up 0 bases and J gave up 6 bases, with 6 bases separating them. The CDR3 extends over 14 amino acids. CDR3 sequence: CASSLALGNSPLYF. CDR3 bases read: TGTGCCAGCAGCTTAGCGCTCGGTAATTCGCCCCTCTAC.

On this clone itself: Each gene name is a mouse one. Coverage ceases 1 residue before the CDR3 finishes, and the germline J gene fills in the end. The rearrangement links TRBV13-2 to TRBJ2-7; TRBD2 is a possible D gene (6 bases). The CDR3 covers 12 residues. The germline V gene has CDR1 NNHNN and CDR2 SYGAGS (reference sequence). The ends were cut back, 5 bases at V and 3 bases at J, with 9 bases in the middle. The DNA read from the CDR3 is TGTGCCAGCGGGACTGGAATCTATGAACAGTAC. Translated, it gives CASGTGIYEQY. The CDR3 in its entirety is CASGTGIYEQYF.

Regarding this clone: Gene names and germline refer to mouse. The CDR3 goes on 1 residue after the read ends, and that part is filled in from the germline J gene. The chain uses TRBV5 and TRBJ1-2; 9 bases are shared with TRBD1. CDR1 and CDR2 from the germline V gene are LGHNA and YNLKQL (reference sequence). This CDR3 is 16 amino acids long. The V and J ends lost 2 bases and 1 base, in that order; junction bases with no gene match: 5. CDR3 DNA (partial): TGTGCCAGCAGCCAACTTCGACAGGGGGTAAACTCCGACTACACC. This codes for CASSQLRQGVNSDYT. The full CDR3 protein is CASSQLRQGVNSDYTF.

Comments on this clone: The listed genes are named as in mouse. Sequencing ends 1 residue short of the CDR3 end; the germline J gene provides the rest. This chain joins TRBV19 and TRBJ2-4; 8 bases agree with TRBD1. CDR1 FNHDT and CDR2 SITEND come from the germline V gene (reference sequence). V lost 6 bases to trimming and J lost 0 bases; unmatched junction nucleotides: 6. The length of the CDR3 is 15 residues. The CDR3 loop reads CASTLQGASQNTLYF. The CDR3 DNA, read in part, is TGTGCCAGCACCCTTCAGGGGGCAAGTCAAAACACCTTGTAC.

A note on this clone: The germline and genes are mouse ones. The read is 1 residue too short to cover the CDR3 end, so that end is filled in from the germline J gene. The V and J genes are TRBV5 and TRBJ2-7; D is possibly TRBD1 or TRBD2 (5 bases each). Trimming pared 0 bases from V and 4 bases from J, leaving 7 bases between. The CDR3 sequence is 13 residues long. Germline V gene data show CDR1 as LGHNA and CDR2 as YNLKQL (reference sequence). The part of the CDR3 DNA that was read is TGTGCCAGCAGCCAAGAGGGGGTGTATGAACAGTAC. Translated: CASSQEGVYEQY. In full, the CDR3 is CASSQEGVYEQYF.

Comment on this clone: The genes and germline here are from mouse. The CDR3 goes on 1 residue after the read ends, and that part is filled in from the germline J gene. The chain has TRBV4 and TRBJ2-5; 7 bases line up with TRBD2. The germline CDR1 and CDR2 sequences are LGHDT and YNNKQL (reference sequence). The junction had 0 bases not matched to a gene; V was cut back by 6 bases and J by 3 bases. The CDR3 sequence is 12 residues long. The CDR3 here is CASRTGQDTQYF. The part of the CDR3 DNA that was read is TGTGCCAGCAGGACTGGGCAAGACACCCAGTAC.

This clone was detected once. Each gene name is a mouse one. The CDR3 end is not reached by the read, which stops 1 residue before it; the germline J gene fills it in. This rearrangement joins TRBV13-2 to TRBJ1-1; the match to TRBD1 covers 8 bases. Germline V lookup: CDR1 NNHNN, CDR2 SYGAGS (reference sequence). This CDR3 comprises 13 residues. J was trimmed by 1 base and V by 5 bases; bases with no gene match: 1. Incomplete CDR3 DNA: TGTGCCAGCGGCAGGGGGCGGAACACAGAAGTCTTC. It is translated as CASGRGRNTEVF. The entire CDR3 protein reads CASGRGRNTEVFF.